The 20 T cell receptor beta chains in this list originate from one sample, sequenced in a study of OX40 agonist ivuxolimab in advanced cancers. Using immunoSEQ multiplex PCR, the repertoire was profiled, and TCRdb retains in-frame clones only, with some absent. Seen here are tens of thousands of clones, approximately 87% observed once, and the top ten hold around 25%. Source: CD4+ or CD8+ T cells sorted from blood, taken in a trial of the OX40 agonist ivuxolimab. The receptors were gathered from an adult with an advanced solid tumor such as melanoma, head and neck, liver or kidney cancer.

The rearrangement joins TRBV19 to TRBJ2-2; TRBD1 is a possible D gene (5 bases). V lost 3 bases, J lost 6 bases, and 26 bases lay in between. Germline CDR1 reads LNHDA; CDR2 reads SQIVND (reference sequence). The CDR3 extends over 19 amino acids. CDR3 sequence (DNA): TGTGCCAGTAGTATCGTTCTTGACAGCCGATCGGCCCGAGCCGGGGAGCTGTTTTTT. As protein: CASSIVLDSRSARAGELFF. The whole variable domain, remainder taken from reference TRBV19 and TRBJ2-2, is DGGITQSPKYLFRKEGQNVTLSCEQNLNHDAMYWYRQDPGQGLRLIYYSQIVNDFQKGDIAEGYSVSREKKESFPLTVTSAQKNPTAFYLCASSIVLDSRSARAGELFFGEGSRLTVL.

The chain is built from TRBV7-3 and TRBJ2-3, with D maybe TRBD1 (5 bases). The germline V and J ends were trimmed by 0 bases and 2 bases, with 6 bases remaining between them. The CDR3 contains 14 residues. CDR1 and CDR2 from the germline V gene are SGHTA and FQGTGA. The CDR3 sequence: CASSLTGHTDTQYF. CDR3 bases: TGTGCCAGCAGCTTAACCGGACACACAGATACGCAGTATTTT.

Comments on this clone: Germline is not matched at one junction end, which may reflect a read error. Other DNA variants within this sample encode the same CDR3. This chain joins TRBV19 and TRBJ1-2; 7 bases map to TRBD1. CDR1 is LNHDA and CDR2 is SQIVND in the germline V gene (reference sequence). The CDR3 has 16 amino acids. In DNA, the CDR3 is TGTGCCAGTAGTCGTGACAGGGTGGGAGCTAACTATGGCTACACTTTC. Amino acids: CASSRDRVGANYGYTF.

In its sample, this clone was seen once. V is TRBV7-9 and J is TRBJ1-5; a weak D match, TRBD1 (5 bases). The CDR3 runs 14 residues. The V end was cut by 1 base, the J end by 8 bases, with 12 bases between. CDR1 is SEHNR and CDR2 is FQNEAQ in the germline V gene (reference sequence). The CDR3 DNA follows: TGTGCCAGCAGCTTAGGCGGGATCAGGGAGCCCCAGCATTTT. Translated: CASSLGGIREPQHF.

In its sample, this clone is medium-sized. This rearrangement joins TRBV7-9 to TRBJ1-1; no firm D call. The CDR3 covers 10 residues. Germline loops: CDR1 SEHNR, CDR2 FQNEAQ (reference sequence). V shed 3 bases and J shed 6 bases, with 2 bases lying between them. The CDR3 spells CASSLAEAFF. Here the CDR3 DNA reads TGTGCCAGCAGCTTGGCTGAAGCTTTCTTT.

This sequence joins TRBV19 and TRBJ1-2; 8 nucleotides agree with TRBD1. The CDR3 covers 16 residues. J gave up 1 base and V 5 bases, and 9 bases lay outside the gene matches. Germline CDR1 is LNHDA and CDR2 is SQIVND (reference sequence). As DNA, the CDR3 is TGTGCCAGTAGTCTCGGACAGGGCGAGTTTAACTATGGCTACACCTTC. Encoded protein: CASSLGQGEFNYGYTF.

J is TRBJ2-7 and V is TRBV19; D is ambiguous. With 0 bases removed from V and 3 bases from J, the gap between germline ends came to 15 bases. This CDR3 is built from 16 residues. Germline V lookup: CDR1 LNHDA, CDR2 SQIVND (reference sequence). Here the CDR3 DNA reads TGTGCCAGTAGTATAGAAGAGGCAAGTCCCCTCTACGAGCAGTACTTC. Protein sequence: CASSIEEASPLYEQYF.

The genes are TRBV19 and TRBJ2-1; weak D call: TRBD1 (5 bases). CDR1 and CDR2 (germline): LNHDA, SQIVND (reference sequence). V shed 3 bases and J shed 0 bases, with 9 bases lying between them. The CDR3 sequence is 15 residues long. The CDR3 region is CASSIQGSSYNEQFF. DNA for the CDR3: TGTGCCAGTAGTATCCAGGGCAGCTCCTACAATGAGCAGTTCTTC.

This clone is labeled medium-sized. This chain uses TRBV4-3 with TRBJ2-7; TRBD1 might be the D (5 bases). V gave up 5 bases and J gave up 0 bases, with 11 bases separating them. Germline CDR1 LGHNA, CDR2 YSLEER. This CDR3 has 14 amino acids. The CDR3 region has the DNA TGCGCCAGCAGCTTGTATCAGGGCTCCTACGAGCAGTACTTC. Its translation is CASSLYQGSYEQYF.

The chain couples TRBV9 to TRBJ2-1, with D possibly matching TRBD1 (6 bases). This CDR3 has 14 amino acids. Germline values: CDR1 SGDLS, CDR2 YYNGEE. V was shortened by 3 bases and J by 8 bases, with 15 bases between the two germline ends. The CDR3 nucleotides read TGTGCCAGCAGCGCGGGAACACAGGGATATGAGCAGTTCTTC. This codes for CASSAGTQGYEQFF.

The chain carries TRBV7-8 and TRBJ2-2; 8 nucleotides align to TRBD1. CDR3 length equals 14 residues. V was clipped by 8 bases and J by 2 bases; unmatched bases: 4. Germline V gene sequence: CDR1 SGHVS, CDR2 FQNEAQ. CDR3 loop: CASWGTGNTGELFF. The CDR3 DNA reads TGTGCCAGCTGGGGGACAGGCAACACCGGGGAGCTGTTTTTT.

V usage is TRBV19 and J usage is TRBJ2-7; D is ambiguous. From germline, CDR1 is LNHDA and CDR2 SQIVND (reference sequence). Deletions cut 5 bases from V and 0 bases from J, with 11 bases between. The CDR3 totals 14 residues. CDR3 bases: TGTGCCAGTAGTCCGGTGCGCAGCTCCTACGAGCAGTACTTC. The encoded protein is CASSPVRSSYEQYF.

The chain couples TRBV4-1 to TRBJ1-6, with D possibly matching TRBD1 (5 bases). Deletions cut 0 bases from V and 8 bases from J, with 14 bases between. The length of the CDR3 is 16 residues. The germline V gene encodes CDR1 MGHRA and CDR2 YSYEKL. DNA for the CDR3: TGCGCCAGCAGCCAAGAGGGAGGAGGGGTCGATTCACCCCTCCACTTT. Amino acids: CASSQEGGGVDSPLHF.

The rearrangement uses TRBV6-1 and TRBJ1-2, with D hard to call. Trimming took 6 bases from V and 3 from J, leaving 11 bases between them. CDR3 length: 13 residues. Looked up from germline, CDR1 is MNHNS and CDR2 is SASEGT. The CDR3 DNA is TGTGCCAGCAGCGTTGGACGCCACTATGGCTACACCTTC. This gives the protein CASSVGRHYGYTF.

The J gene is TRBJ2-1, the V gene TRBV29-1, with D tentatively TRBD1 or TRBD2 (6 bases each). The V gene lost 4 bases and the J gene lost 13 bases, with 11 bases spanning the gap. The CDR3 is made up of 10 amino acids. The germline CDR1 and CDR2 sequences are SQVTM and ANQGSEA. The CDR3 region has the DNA TGCAGCGTTGTGGGGGGCCCTCAGTTCTTC. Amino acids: CSVVGGPQFF.

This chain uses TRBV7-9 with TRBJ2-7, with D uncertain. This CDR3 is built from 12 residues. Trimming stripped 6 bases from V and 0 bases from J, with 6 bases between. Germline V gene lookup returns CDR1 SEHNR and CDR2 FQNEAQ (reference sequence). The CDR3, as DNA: TGTGCCAGCAGTCCCGCCTCCTACGAGCAGTACTTC. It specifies CASSPASYEQYF.

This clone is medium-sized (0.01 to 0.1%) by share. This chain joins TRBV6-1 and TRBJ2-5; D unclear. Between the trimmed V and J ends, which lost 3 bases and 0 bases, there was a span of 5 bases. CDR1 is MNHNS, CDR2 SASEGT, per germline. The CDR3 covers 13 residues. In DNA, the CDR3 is TGTGCCAGCAGTGACAGGAACCAAGAGACCCAGTACTTC. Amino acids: CASSDRNQETQYF.

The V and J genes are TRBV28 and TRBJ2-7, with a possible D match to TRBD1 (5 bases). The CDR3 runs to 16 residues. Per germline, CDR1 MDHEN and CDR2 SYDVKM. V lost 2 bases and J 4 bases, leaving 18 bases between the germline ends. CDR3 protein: CASSLGVLGLQYEQYF. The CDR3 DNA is TGTGCCAGCAGTTTAGGGGTCCTGGGGCTACAGTACGAGCAGTACTTC.

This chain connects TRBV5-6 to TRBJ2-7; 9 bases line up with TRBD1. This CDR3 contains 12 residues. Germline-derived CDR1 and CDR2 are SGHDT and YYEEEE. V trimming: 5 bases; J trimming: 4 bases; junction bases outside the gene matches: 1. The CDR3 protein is CASRGQGYEQYF. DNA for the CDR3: TGTGCCAGCAGGGGACAGGGTTACGAGCAGTACTTC.

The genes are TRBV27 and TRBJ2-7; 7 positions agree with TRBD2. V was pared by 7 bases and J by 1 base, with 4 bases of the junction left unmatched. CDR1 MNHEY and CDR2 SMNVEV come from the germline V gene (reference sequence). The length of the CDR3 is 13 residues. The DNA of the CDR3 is TGTGCCAGCACCCCGGGGGGTTCCTACGAGCAGTACTTC. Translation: CASTPGGSYEQYF.